A single sample gave rise to the 13 T cell receptor beta chains below, sequenced in a study of CD8 T cells in ankylosing spondylitis. Study-wide points: Roughly eight highly homologous variants made up a TCR beta motif that seemed to typify ankylosing spondylitis blood.

These receptors lack a known antigen. Each CDR3 protein is one row after TCRdb ran MiXCR on the 5' RACE reads. The sample gives some 800,000 distinct CDR3 sequences, approximately 12% of which show up once; under 0.6% is in the top ten. Sequenced sample: blood, either unsorted or a sorted T cell fraction (not recorded which). Source of these receptors: a male donor with ankylosing spondylitis.

Here the CDR3 reads CASSLYWEETQYF. The CDR3 nucleotides are TGTGCCAGCAGCTTATACTGGGAGGAGACCCAGTACTTC. The J gene is TRBJ2-5, the V gene TRBV7-2, with D possibly matching TRBD2 (5 bases). The CDR3 is made up of 13 amino acids. Germline CDR1 is SGHTA and CDR2 is FQGNSA. Trimming stripped 2 bases from V and 5 bases from J, with 9 bases between.

The table lists this clonotype with a few counts. The chain links TRBV2 to TRBJ2-5; 12 bases agree with TRBD2. With 7 bases clipped from V and 4 bases from J, the junction kept 16 bases outside the gene matches. Germline V gives CDR1 SNHLY, CDR2 FYNNEI. This CDR3 is 18 amino acids long. The CDR3, as DNA: TGTGCCAGCAAACTACCGGCTAGCGGGAGGGCCTTGGGAGAGACCCAGTACTTC. Protein sequence: CASKLPASGRALGETQYF.

A few counts support this clonotype. The rearrangement uses TRBV6-1 and TRBJ1-2, with a tentative D call TRBD1 (5 bases). Germline CDR1 is MNHNS and CDR2 is SASEGT. The CDR3 runs 14 residues. Between the trimmed V and J ends, which lost 8 bases and 5 bases, there was a span of 18 bases. CDR3 in amino acids: CASFHPAGWYGYTF. The CDR3 region has the DNA TGTGCCAGCTTCCACCCTGCAGGGTGGTATGGCTACACCTTC.

In this sample, this clonotype turned up a few times. J is TRBJ1-6 and V is TRBV20-1; no firm D call. The V gene lost 2 bases and the J gene lost 3 bases, with 5 bases spanning the gap. Germline V gene data show CDR1 as DFQATT and CDR2 as SNEGSKA (reference sequence). This CDR3 has 13 amino acids. For the CDR3, the DNA is TGCAGTGCTAGAAACGACTATAATTCACCCCTCCACTTT. Amino acids: CSARNDYNSPLHF.

This CDR3 reads CASSSGDLAKNIQYF. The CDR3 DNA is TGCGCCAGCAGCTCAGGGGATCTAGCCAAAAACATTCAGTACTTC. The genes are TRBV5-1 and TRBJ2-4, with a tentative D call TRBD1 (6 bases). CDR1 SGHRS and CDR2 YFSETQ come from the germline V gene. There are 15 residues in the CDR3. V gave up 3 bases and J gave up 0 bases, with 10 bases separating them. Complete variable domain (other parts from reference TRBV5-1 and TRBJ2-4): KAGVTQTPRYLIKTRGQQVTLSCSPISGHRSVSWYQQTPGQGLQFLFEYFSETQRNKGNFPGRFSGRQFSNSRSEMNVSTLELGDSALYLCASSSGDLAKNIQYFGAGTRLSVL.

This clonotype was observed many times. This chain joins TRBV5-1 and TRBJ1-1, with 9 positions matching TRBD1. V lost 7 bases to trimming and J lost 4 bases; unmatched junction nucleotides: 14. CDR3 length: 16 residues. CDR1 and CDR2 (germline): SGHRS, YFSETQ. The CDR3 is CASHNREGQGSTEAFF. The CDR3 nucleotides read TGCGCCAGCCATAATAGAGAGGGACAGGGATCCACTGAAGCTTTCTTT.

The table lists this clonotype with a few counts. The V gene is TRBV9, the J gene TRBJ2-5; tentatively, D is TRBD1 (6 bases). V lost 0 bases, J lost 4 bases, and 19 bases lay in between. Germline CDR1 is SGDLS and CDR2 is YYNGEE. There are 17 residues in the CDR3. The CDR3 DNA follows: TGTGCCAGCAGCGTAGGTCCGGGACACCCCACGGGAGAGACCCAGTACTTC. Residues: CASSVGPGHPTGETQYF.

This chain connects TRBV20-1 to TRBJ2-1; D gene unclear. Per the germline V gene, CDR1 is DFQATT and CDR2 is SNEGSKA (reference sequence). Trimming pared 5 bases from V and 10 bases from J, leaving 12 bases between. There are 11 residues in the CDR3. The CDR3 DNA sequence: TGCAGTGCTTCAGATTGGAACGAGCAGTTCTTC. As protein: CSASDWNEQFF.

CDR3 bases: TGTGCCAGCAGCCGCTACAGGTTCCAGCCCCAGCATTTT. Amino acid sequence: CASSRYRFQPQHF. J is TRBJ1-5 and V is TRBV5-6; maybe TRBD1 (5 bases). There are 13 residues in the CDR3. The ends were cut back, 4 bases at V and 7 bases at J, with 12 bases in the middle. CDR1 and CDR2 (germline): SGHDT, YYEEEE.

There are a few counts of this clonotype. The J gene is TRBJ1-5, the V gene TRBV29-1; TRBD1 is a possible D gene (5 bases). Looked up from germline, CDR1 is SQVTM and CDR2 is ANQGSEA. This CDR3 comprises 14 residues. Trimming took 7 bases from V and 6 from J, leaving 19 bases between them. The CDR3 region is CSAVQGGGGQPQHF. CDR3 nucleotides: TGCAGCGCCGTGCAGGGTGGTGGGGGTCAGCCCCAGCATTTT.

J is TRBJ2-5 and V is TRBV5-1; D gene uncertain. CDR3 length: 14 amino acids. Trimming pared 4 bases from V and 0 bases from J, leaving 10 bases between. The V gene's germline CDR1 is SGHRS and CDR2 YFSETQ. The CDR3 region has the DNA TGCGCCAGCAGCCAAGACACGTACCAAGAGACCCAGTACTTC. As protein: CASSQDTYQETQYF. The full variable domain, rest sourced from reference TRBV5-1 and TRBJ2-5, is KAGVTQTPRYLIKTRGQQVTLSCSPISGHRSVSWYQQTPGQGLQFLFEYFSETQRNKGNFPGRFSGRQFSNSRSEMNVSTLELGDSALYLCASSQDTYQETQYFGPGTRLLVL.

This clonotype has just a few counts. The V call is TRBV29-1, the J call TRBJ1-2; D gene unclear. CDR3 length: 12 residues. Between the trimmed V and J ends, which lost 1 base and 4 bases, there was a span of 7 bases. Germline CDR1 and CDR2: SQVTM and ANQGSEA. CDR3 sequence reads: CSVEVWSYGYTF. CDR3 nucleotides: TGCAGCGTTGAAGTCTGGAGCTATGGCTACACCTTC.

This chain joins TRBV15 and TRBJ1-2; 8 nucleotides match TRBD1. This CDR3 is built from 15 residues. V lost 1 base and J lost 0; bases outside the gene matches: 1. Germline V CDR1 and CDR2: LNHNV, YYDKDF (reference sequence). The CDR3, as DNA: TGTGCCACCAGCAGAGGGGACAGGTCTAACTATGGCTACACCTTC. Translating it yields CATSRGDRSNYGYTF.